This TCR beta chain was captured in a study of shared clonotypes between healthy human individuals. Data came from immunoSEQ multiplex PCR; TCRdb stores just in-frame clones and leaves some out. The profile shows about 990,000 clones, 75% to 80% of them singletons. The length of the CDR3 is 14 residues. Germline-derived CDR1 and CDR2 are SNHLY and FYNNEI. The J segment lost 2 bases and the V segment lost 5 bases, leaving 5 bases of the junction unmatched. There are a few counts of this clone. The sample taken for sequencing was memory CD4+ T cells from PBMCs. Indicated subset: CD45RA-negative fraction. The chain is built from TRBV2 and TRBJ2-7; 8 positions match TRBD1. This receptor was taken from a man aged 18 to 30 in good health. Some clones in this sample may be carry-over from other donors' samples. This CDR3 is CASSPGTGPYEQYF. CDR3 nucleotide sequence: TGTGCCAGCAGTCCAGGGACAGGCCCCTACGAGCAGTACTTC.